The 15 T cell receptor beta chains presented below share a single source sample, sequenced in a study of shared clonotypes between healthy human individuals. Sequencing was performed with immunoSEQ multiplex PCR; in TCRdb, only in-frame clones are kept and a portion is missing. This table has roughly 400,000 clones, 95% to 97% appearing once. Sequencing input: memory CD8+ T cells sorted from blood. The subset is: CD45RO+ cells pooled with CCR7-negative TemRA cells. Receptor source: a young man in good health.

The chain is built from TRBV28 and TRBJ1-2, with D unclear. V lost 8 bases to trimming and J lost 3 bases, with 16 bases between them. The germline V gene has CDR1 MDHEN and CDR2 SYDVKM. The CDR3 loop spans 14 amino acids. The CDR3 is CASDYRPAYYGYTF. The CDR3 nucleotides are TGTGCCAGCGATTACCGGCCGGCTTACTATGGCTACACCTTC.

The V gene is TRBV4-1, the J gene TRBJ2-5; D is unclear. Germline CDR1 and CDR2: MGHRA and YSYEKL. The CDR3 extends over 13 amino acids. V was shortened by 0 bases and J by 3 bases, with 5 bases between the two germline ends. The CDR3 DNA follows: TGCGCCAGCAGCCAAGAATGGGAAGAGACCCAGTACTTC. Protein sequence: CASSQEWEETQYF.

The chain uses TRBV28 and TRBJ2-7, with 8 bases lining up with TRBD1. This CDR3 has 15 amino acids. The J segment lost 2 bases and the V segment lost 3 bases, leaving 6 bases of the junction unmatched. Germline V gene lookup returns CDR1 MDHEN and CDR2 SYDVKM. The DNA for the CDR3 is TGTGCCAGCAGTTTTTGGGACAGGCCCCCCTACGAGCAGTACTTC. Its protein product is CASSFWDRPPYEQYF.

The gene calls are TRBV19 and TRBJ2-2; D might be TRBD2 (6 bases). Germline-derived CDR1 and CDR2 are LNHDA and SQIVND (reference sequence). The ends were cut back, 5 bases at V and 6 bases at J, with 16 bases in the middle. The CDR3 has 15 amino acids. In DNA, the CDR3 is TGTGCCAGTAGTTCTGCAGGGAGGATCGCCGGGGAGCTGTTTTTT. It yields the protein CASSSAGRIAGELFF.

A word on this clone: This sample also contains other DNA sequences that code for the same CDR3. CDR3 protein: CASSLKGMNTEAFF. CDR3 nucleotides: TGTGCCAGCAGCTTAAAGGGAATGAACACTGAAGCTTTCTTT. The chain has TRBV7-3 and TRBJ1-1; D is uncertain. Germline assignment: CDR1 SGHTA and CDR2 FQGTGA. Trimming left V 1 base short and J 0 bases short, with 6 bases between. The CDR3 has 14 amino acids.

The genes are TRBV19 and TRBJ1-5; D is perhaps TRBD1 (5 bases). V was cut by 2 bases and J by 5 bases, with 7 bases left in between. In germline, CDR1 is LNHDA, CDR2 SQIVND (reference sequence). The CDR3 length is 13 residues. The DNA of the CDR3 is TGTGCCAGTAGTATACAAGGGGATCAGCCCCAGCATTTT. It specifies CASSIQGDQPQHF.

In this sample, this clone turned up once. This sequence joins TRBV19 and TRBJ1-4, with D unresolved. The V end lost 3 bases, the J end lost 7 bases, and 15 bases lay between the germline ends. CDR3 length: 15 amino acids. CDR1 LNHDA and CDR2 SQIVND come from the germline V gene (reference sequence). The CDR3 spells CASSMGGTGGEKLFF. Here the CDR3 DNA reads TGTGCCAGTAGTATGGGAGGTACGGGTGGTGAAAAACTGTTTTTT.

This rearrangement joins TRBV19 to TRBJ2-3; D is ambiguous. This CDR3 spans 11 amino acids. The germline V and J ends were trimmed by 6 bases and 5 bases, with 6 bases remaining between them. Germline values: CDR1 LNHDA, CDR2 SQIVND (reference sequence). In nucleotides, the CDR3 is TGTGCCAGTAGGAATCAAGATACGCAGTATTTT. It translates to CASRNQDTQYF.

The chain employs TRBV19 and TRBJ2-1; 9 nucleotides align to TRBD2. Germline V CDR1 and CDR2: LNHDA, SQIVND (reference sequence). The CDR3 length is 18 residues. Losses at the gene ends were 3 bases for V and 3 bases for J; bases not matched to a gene: 12. DNA of the CDR3: TGTGCCAGTAGTATTGGGCTAGCGGGAATAACGGTCTACAATGAGCAGTTCTTC. Translating gives CASSIGLAGITVYNEQFF.

The chain carries TRBV6-5 and TRBJ2-7, with 12 bases that match TRBD2. Germline CDR1 reads MNHEY; CDR2 reads SVGAGI. V lost 0 bases, J lost 3 bases, and 3 bases stayed unmatched. The CDR3 sequence is 16 residues long. The CDR3 loop reads CASSYSRLAGVYEQYF. In nucleotides, the CDR3 is TGTGCCAGCAGTTACTCTCGACTAGCGGGAGTCTACGAGCAGTACTTC.

The gene calls are TRBV28 and TRBJ1-2; TRBD1 is a possible D gene (6 bases). The CDR3 runs 16 residues. Germline lookup yields CDR1 MDHEN and CDR2 SYDVKM. Trimming shortened V by 7 bases and J by 8 bases, and 26 bases separated the two germline ends. CDR3 residues: CASTSRATRGLAGYTF. CDR3 nucleotide sequence: TGTGCCAGCACCTCTCGAGCAACGAGGGGGTTAGCGGGCTACACCTTC.

This clone appeared a few times. V is TRBV11-2 and J is TRBJ2-7, with 9 bases identical to TRBD1. CDR1 is SGHAT and CDR2 is FQNNGV in the germline V gene. The CDR3 is 13 amino acids. V lost 3 bases to trimming and J lost 3 bases; unmatched junction nucleotides: 0. DNA for the CDR3: TGTGCCAGCAGCTTGACAGGGGGCTACGAGCAGTACTTC. Amino acid sequence: CASSLTGGYEQYF.

This chain connects TRBV6-5 to TRBJ1-1; D is uncertain. The CDR3 is 15 residues long. Trimming took off 6 bases at V and 0 bases at J, with 14 bases between the two ends. CDR1 and CDR2 from the germline V gene are MNHEY and SVGAGI. DNA of the CDR3: TGTGCCAGCAGAACGGACGGACGCGTGAACACTGAAGCTTTCTTT. It encodes CASRTDGRVNTEAFF.

The J gene is TRBJ2-7, the V gene TRBV10-3, with D unresolved. The CDR3 has 11 amino acids. V lost 8 bases, J lost 3 bases, and 8 bases lay in between. CDR1 and CDR2 (germline): ENHRY, SYGVKD. The DNA for the CDR3 is TGTGCCATCGGCCAGGTCTACGAGCAGTACTTC. It codes for CAIGQVYEQYF.

This chain uses TRBV28 with TRBJ2-7; tentatively, D is TRBD1 (6 bases). Looked up from germline, CDR1 is MDHEN and CDR2 is SYDVKM. Trimming shortened V by 1 base and J by 3 bases, and 10 bases separated the two germline ends. The CDR3 consists of 14 residues. CDR3 protein: CASSLSQQGYEQYF. CDR3 DNA: TGTGCCAGCAGTTTATCCCAACAGGGCTACGAGCAGTACTTC.